The entry that follows covers one T cell receptor beta chain sequence. The antigen this receptor binds is unknown. Per-nucleotide qualities are absent, and no much larger clonotype sits a single base away. The V and J ends are trimmed by 0 bases and 4 bases, leaving 10 bases between them. Its CDR3 holds 14 amino acids, cysteine through phenylalanine. Kept here is only the CDR3 DNA, which spans 42 bases and is read in frame from base 1. CDR1 is given as SGDLS and CDR2 as YYNGEE, both from the germline V gene. The immunoSEQ Assay, a bias-controlled multiplex PCR, was used to amplify TCRbeta CDR3 regions from genomic DNA. In the source study's methods: The number of nucleated cells in each sample was estimated from the amplification of reference gene primers within the assay. Sequence reads were collapsed and filtered to measure the absolute abundance of every unique TCRbeta CDR3 rearrangement. For each sample, productive Simpson clonality was calculated as the square root of Simpson's diversity index over productive rearrangements. What TCRdb holds here is the immuneACCESS table cut down to in-frame rearrangements. Part of the clones is not present; checked against another copy, under half of the missing clones reflect an unresolved V gene, and the others are unexplained. V, J and clone size reflect that table, while D and trimming were determined from the DNA. The sample table lists about 88,000 clones, 90% of them with a count of one. The biggest ten clones account for over 1.5% of the sample.

This sample was included in a study of blood T cell repertoires in COVID-19 (dated by TCRdb to 2018 to 2020). As for the study more broadly: Samples covering the acute and convalescent phases of COVID-19 were provided by collaborators in the United States, Italy and Spain. Where HLA class I and class II types were available, the types were taken from metadata supplied by the sample provider, not from assay-based typing. The material from the prospective study consisted of cDNA or gDNA derived from T cells, B-cell-depleted T cells, or PBMCs. The samples were drawn from the first 160 participants of the ongoing ImmuneRACE study and from under 1,500 subjects provided by 6 global collaborators. The dataset comprised deeply sampled blood TCRbeta repertoires from subjects exposed to, actively infected with, or recovered from COVID-19. The repertoires were made available in a free public database intended to serve as a resource for research on the immune response to SARS-CoV-2. The sample metadata nearly always contained a de-identified subject ID, COVID-19 status, age in years and sex. The full study reports these points: Clinical and demographic metadata were provided uncurated, with the amount varying by source and participant.

The collaborating institutions used their own protocols to collect whole blood in K2EDTA tubes. For TCRbeta analysis, collaborators shipped samples in one of three forms: frozen whole blood, isolated PBMCs, or DNA extracted from either of those sample types. The sequence came from a man in his sixties with acute or convalescent COVID-19. Sequenced: peripheral blood. The rearranged segments are TRBV9 and TRBJ1-2; the D gene is unclear. The CDR3 region has the sequence CASSVDIGVYGYTF. The nucleotide sequence reads as follows: TGTGCCAGCAGCGTAGATATAGGAGTCTATGGCTACACCTTC.